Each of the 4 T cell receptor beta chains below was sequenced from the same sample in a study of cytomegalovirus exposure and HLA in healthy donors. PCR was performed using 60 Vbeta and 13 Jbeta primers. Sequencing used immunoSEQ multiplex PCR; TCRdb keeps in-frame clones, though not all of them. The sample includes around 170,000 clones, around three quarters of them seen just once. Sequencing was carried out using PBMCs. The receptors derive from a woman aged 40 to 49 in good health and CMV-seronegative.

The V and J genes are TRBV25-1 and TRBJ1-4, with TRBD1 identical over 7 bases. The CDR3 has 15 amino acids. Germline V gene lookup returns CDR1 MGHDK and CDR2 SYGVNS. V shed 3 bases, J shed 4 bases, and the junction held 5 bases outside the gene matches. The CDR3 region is CASSEGQHFNEKLFF. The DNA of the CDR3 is TGTGCCAGCAGTGAGGGACAGCACTTTAATGAAAAACTGTTTTTT.

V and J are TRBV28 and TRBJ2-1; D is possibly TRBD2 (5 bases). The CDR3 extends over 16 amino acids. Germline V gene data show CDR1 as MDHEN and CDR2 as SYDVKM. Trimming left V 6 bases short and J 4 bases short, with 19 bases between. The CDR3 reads CASRPLASRHYNEQFF. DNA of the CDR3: TGTGCCAGCAGGCCGCTTGCTAGCCGCCATTACAATGAGCAGTTCTTC.

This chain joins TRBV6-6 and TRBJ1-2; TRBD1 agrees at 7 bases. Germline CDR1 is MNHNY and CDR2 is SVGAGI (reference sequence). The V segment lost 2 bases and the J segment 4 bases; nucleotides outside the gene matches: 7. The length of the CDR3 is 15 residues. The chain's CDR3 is CASSYGGTAIYGYTF. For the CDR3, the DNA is TGTGCCAGCAGTTACGGTGGGACAGCCATCTATGGCTACACCTTC.

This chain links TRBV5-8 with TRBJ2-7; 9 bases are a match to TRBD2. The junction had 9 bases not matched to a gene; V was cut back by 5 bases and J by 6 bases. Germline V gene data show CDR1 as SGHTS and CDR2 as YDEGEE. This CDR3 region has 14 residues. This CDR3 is CASSNSGSGLEQYF. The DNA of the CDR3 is TGTGCCAGCAGTAATAGCGGGAGCGGGCTCGAGCAGTACTTC. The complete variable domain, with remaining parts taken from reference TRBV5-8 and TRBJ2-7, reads EAGVTQSPTHLIKTRGQQATLRCSPISGHTSVYWYQQALGLGLQFLLWYDEGEERNRGNFPPRFSGRQFPNYSSELNVNALELEDSALYLCASSNSGSGLEQYFGPGTRLTVT.